These T cell receptor beta chains were read from a single sample in a study of blood T cell repertoires in COVID-19. Profiling relied on immunoSEQ multiplex PCR, and the TCRdb table lists in-frame clones only, not all of them. In the table there are more than 110,000 clones, under 85% of which are singletons. Sequencing was done on a sample of peripheral blood. These receptors originate from a woman of 80 years or more in a cohort sampled during active or convalescent COVID-19. CDR3s include the opening cysteine and the closing phenylalanine or tryptophan. The D gene is left open where the match is weak. Clone size is stated in some rows and not others, as once, few, many or a class when expanded.

D: -; size: -; J: TRBJ2-1; V: TRBV18; DNA: TGTGCCAGCTCACCAGTGAGACAGAATTACAATGAGCAGTTCTTC; CDR3: CASSPVRQNYNEQFF
D: -; size: once; J: TRBJ2-3; V: TRBV5-1; DNA: TGCGCCAGCAGCTTGGGCGCCGCCCTAATCACAGATACGCAGTATTTT; CDR3: CASSLGAALITDTQYF
D: TRBD1; size: once; J: TRBJ1-4; V: TRBV19; DNA: TGTGCCAGTAGCGAAAACAGGGCAGGGGGGGAAAAACTGTTTTTT; CDR3: CASSENRAGGEKLFF
D: -; size: once; J: TRBJ1-1; V: TRBV6-5; DNA: TGTGCCAGCAGAATAATGGGGACTCTTGAAGCTTTCTTT; CDR3: CASRIMGTLEAFF
D: -; size: -; J: TRBJ1-2; V: TRBV7-8; DNA: TGTGCCAGCAGCTTGCCATCGGGGAGAGGCTACACCTTC; CDR3: CASSLPSGRGYTF
D: TRBD2; size: -; J: TRBJ2-1; V: TRBV5-4; DNA: TGTGCCAGCAGCTTGGGAGCGACTAGCGGATACAATGAGCAGTTCTTC; CDR3: CASSLGATSGYNEQFF
D: TRBD1; size: -; J: TRBJ1-2; V: TRBV10-3; DNA: TGTGCCATCACAGGACAGGGGGCATATGGCTACACCTTC; CDR3: CAITGQGAYGYTF
D: -; size: -; J: TRBJ1-1; V: TRBV7-8; DNA: TGTGCCAGCAGCTTATACGGGGTTGCTGAAGCTTTCTTT; CDR3: CASSLYGVAEAFF
D: TRBD1; size: -; J: TRBJ2-7; V: TRBV5-1; DNA: TGCGCCAGCAGTCCCGGGACAGGGTTTCTCGGCGAGCAGTACTTC; CDR3: CASSPGTGFLGEQYF
D: TRBD2; size: once; J: TRBJ2-3; V: TRBV4-3; DNA: TGCGCCAGCGGGCACTCTAGCGGGGTTGGCACAGATACGCAGTATTTT; CDR3: CASGHSSGVGTDTQYF
D: -; size: -; J: TRBJ1-6; V: TRBV28; DNA: TGTGCCAGCAGTCTAGAACACCGTCGGGTCCTCCACTTT; CDR3: CASSLEHRRVLHF
D: -; size: few; J: TRBJ2-3; V: TRBV7-2; DNA: TGTGCCAGCAGCTTTGAAGGGGGTACGCAGTATTTT; CDR3: CASSFEGGTQYF
D: -; size: -; J: TRBJ1-2; V: TRBV28; DNA: TGTGCCAGCACTGCAGGGGTGGAGGGCTACACCTTC; CDR3: CASTAGVEGYTF
D: -; size: -; J: TRBJ1-2; V: TRBV25-1; DNA: TGTGCCAGCAGTGAACAGGGGTATGGCTACACCTTC; CDR3: CASSEQGYGYTF
D: TRBD1; size: once; J: TRBJ1-2; V: TRBV5-6; DNA: TGTGCCAGCAGCGTTACAGGGGACAACTATGGCTACACCTTC; CDR3: CASSVTGDNYGYTF
D: -; size: -; J: TRBJ2-7; V: TRBV2; DNA: TGTGCCTCTCGAGGGATCCGCTACGAGCAGTACTTC; CDR3: CASRGIRYEQYF
D: -; size: -; J: TRBJ1-1; V: TRBV20-1; DNA: TGCAGTGCTAGACCGGACACTGAAGCTTTCTTT; CDR3: CSARPDTEAFF
D: -; size: -; J: TRBJ1-1; V: TRBV24-1; DNA: TGTGCCACCAGTGATTTATCAGGGCCCCGAAAGATGAACACTGAAGCTTTCTTT; CDR3: CATSDLSGPRKMNTEAFF
D: -; size: -; J: TRBJ1-6; V: TRBV7-9; DNA: TGTGCCAGCAGCTTAGCCGGCGGCGGGCCACCCCTCCACTTT; CDR3: CASSLAGGGPPLHF
D: TRBD2; size: -; J: TRBJ2-5; V: TRBV7-2; DNA: TGTGCCAGCAGCCAGCGGGGACGACAAGAGACCCAGTACTTC; CDR3: CASSQRGRQETQYF
D: TRBD2; size: -; J: TRBJ2-5; V: TRBV14; DNA: TGTGCCAGCAGCCACGGACTAGCGGGGGGTTCTAGAGAGACCCAGTACTTC; CDR3: CASSHGLAGGSRETQYF
D: TRBD2; size: -; J: TRBJ2-3; V: TRBV5-1; DNA: TGCGCCAGCAGCTTTCGACTAGCGGGGGGTTCAGATACGCAGTATTTT; CDR3: CASSFRLAGGSDTQYF
D: -; size: -; J: TRBJ2-1; V: TRBV5-1; DNA: TGCGCCAGCAGCTTGGTGGGGGCCTCCTACAATGAGCAGTTCTTC; CDR3: CASSLVGASYNEQFF
D: -; size: -; J: TRBJ1-2; V: TRBV28; DNA: TGTGCCAGCAGTTTATCCTCCCTACCTAACTATGGCTACACCTTC; CDR3: CASSLSSLPNYGYTF
D: TRBD1; size: once; J: TRBJ1-1; V: TRBV19; DNA: TGTGCCAGTAGTGAGTCAGGGGGCTTTTACACTGAAGCTTTCTTT; CDR3: CASSESGGFYTEAFF
D: TRBD1; size: -; J: TRBJ2-1; V: TRBV7-2; DNA: TGTGCCAGCAGCCCACCGGACAGGCACAATGAGCAGTTCTTC; CDR3: CASSPPDRHNEQFF
D: -; size: -; J: TRBJ1-3; V: TRBV9; DNA: TGTGCCAGCAGCGTAGAAGGGGGAAGTAGAAACACCATATATTTT; CDR3: CASSVEGGSRNTIYF
D: -; size: -; J: TRBJ1-2; V: TRBV5-1; DNA: TGCGCCAGCAGCTTGGTTCCAGGGGAAGGCTACACCTTC; CDR3: CASSLVPGEGYTF
D: TRBD2; size: -; J: TRBJ2-3; V: TRBV7-9; DNA: TGTGCCAGCAGCTTAGCGAAAACTAGCGGGGGGGCAGATACGCAGTATTTT; CDR3: CASSLAKTSGGADTQYF
D: TRBD1; size: once; J: TRBJ1-2; V: TRBV15; DNA: TGTGCCACCAGCAGATACTCAGGGGGTTATGGCTACACCTTC; CDR3: CATSRYSGGYGYTF
D: TRBD1; size: -; J: TRBJ2-5; V: TRBV7-9; DNA: TGTGCCAGCAGCTATGACAGGGCTCAAGAGACCCAGTACTTC; CDR3: CASSYDRAQETQYF
D: -; size: -; J: TRBJ2-6; V: TRBV5-4; DNA: TGTGCCAGCAGCGCGAAGTCTAGAGGGGGAAGTTCTGGGGCCAACGTCCTGACTTTC; CDR3: CASSAKSRGGSSGANVLTF
D: -; size: -; J: TRBJ1-1; V: TRBV15; DNA: TGTGCCACCAGCAGAAGAGGACCCCGGAGGACTGAAGCTTTCTTT; CDR3: CATSRRGPRRTEAFF
D: TRBD1; size: -; J: TRBJ2-1; V: TRBV30; DNA: TGTGCCTGGAGTCGCCGGGACAGGGACTACAATGAGCAGTTCTTC; CDR3: CAWSRRDRDYNEQFF
D: TRBD1; size: -; J: TRBJ2-7; V: TRBV7-3; DNA: TGTGCCAGCAGCTTAACCGGACAGGGCTACGAGCAGTACTTC; CDR3: CASSLTGQGYEQYF
D: TRBD2; size: -; J: TRBJ2-3; V: TRBV5-4; DNA: TGTGCCAGCAGCCAGAAGGAGCGGGGGGGCGGTTACGCAGATACGCAGTATTTT; CDR3: CASSQKERGGGYADTQYF
D: TRBD1; size: -; J: TRBJ2-1; V: TRBV7-3; DNA: TGTGCCAGCAGCTTGGGACAGTTATCCTACAATGAGCAGTTCTTC; CDR3: CASSLGQLSYNEQFF